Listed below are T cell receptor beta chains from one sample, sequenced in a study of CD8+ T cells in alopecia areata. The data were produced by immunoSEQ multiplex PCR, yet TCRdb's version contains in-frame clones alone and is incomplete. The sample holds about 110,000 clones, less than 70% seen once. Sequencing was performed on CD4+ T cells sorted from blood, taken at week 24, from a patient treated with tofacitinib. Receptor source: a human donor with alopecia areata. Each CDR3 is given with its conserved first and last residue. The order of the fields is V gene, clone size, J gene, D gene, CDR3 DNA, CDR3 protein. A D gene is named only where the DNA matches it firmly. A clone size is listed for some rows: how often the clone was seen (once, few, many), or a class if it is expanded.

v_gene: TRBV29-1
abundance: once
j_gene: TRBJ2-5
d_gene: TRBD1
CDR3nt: TGCAGCGTCGACAGGGGGCAAAGTAAAGGAGAGACCCAGTACTTC
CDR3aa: CSVDRGQSKGETQYF

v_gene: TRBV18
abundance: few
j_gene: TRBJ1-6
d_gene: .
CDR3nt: TGTGCCAGCTCACCTACACAGGGAAGCTCACCCCTCCACTTT
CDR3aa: CASSPTQGSSPLHF

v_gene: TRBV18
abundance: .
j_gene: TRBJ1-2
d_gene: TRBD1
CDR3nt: TGTGCCAGCTCACCGGGACAGCAAAACTATGGCTACACCTTC
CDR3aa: CASSPGQQNYGYTF

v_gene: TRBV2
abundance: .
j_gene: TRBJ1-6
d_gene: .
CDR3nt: TGTGCCAGCAGTGAATGGGGTTCCTATAATTCACCCCTCCACTTT
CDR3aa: CASSEWGSYNSPLHF

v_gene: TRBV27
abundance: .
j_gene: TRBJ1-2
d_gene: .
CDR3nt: TGTGCCAGCAGTGATCTGATCCTTTATGGCTACACCTTC
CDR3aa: CASSDLILYGYTF

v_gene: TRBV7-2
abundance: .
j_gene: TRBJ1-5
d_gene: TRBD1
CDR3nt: TGTGCCAGCAGCTTAACGGGACAGGGCAATCAGCCCCAGCATTTT
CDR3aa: CASSLTGQGNQPQHF

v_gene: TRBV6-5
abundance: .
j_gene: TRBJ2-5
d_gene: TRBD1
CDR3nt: TGTGCCAGCAAGGCCGGGACAGGGTATCCCGAGACCCAGTACTTC
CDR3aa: CASKAGTGYPETQYF

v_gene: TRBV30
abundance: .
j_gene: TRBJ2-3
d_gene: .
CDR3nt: TGTGCCTGGAGTGTCGGGACCACAGATACGCAGTATTTT
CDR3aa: CAWSVGTTDTQYF

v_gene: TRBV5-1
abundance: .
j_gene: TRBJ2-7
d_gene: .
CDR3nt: TGCGCCAGCAGCTTGGTAGGGACAAACGCCTACGAGCAGTACTTC
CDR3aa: CASSLVGTNAYEQYF

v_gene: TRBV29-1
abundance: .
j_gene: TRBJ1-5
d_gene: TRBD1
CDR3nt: TGCAGCGTTGCGGGACAGGCTAGCAATCAGCCCCAGCATTTT
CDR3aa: CSVAGQASNQPQHF

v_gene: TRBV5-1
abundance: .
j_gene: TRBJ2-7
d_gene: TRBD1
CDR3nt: TGCGCCAGCAGCTCAATGACAGGGAGCTCCTACGAGCAGTACTTC
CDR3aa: CASSSMTGSSYEQYF

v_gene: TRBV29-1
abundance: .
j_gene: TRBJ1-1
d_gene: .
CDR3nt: TGCAGCGCTTACCGGGGCCCGAACACTGAAGCTTTCTTT
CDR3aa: CSAYRGPNTEAFF

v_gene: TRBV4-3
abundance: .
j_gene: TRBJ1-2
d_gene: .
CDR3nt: TGCGCCAGCAGCCCCAAGATAGCAGAGACGGGGGCCATCTATGGCTACACCTTC
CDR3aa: CASSPKIAETGAIYGYTF

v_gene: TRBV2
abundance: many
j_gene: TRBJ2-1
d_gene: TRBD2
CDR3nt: TGTGCCAGCAGGCTAGCGGGGGGGGTCGATGAGCAGTTCTTC
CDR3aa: CASRLAGGVDEQFF

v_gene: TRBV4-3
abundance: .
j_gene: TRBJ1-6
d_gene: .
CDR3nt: TGCGCCAGCAGCCAAAGTACTGGGGATAATTCACCCCTCCACTTT
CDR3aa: CASSQSTGDNSPLHF

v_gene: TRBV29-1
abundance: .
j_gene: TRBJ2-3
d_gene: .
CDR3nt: TGCAGCGTTGTAGTATGGGGGTCGGGCACAGATACGCAGTATTTT
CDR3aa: CSVVVWGSGTDTQYF

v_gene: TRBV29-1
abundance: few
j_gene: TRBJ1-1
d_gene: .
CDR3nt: TGCAGCGTTGACCAGAACACTGAAGCTTTCTTT
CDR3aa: CSVDQNTEAFF

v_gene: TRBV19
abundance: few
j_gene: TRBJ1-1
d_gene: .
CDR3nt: TGTGCCAGTAGTACGCTTTCCGGGACACTGAACACTGAAGCTTTCTTT
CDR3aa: CASSTLSGTLNTEAFF

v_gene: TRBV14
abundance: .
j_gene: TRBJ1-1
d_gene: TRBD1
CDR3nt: TGTGCCAGCAGCCAAGATCGGGACAGCACTGAAGCTTTCTTT
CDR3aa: CASSQDRDSTEAFF

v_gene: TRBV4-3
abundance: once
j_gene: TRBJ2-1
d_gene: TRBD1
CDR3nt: TGCGCCAGCAGCCAGACAGGGGCTCCCTACAATGGGCAGTTCTTC
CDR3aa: CASSQTGAPYNGQFF

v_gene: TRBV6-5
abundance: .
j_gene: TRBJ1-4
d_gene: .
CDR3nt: TGTGCCAGCAGGCCCCCGGGGTCTCTTCGGCAACTGTTTTTT
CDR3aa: CASRPPGSLRQLFF

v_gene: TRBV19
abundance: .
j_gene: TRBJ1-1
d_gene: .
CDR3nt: TGTGCCAGTAGTATGCCAGGGGAGAACACTGAAGCTTTCTTT
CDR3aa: CASSMPGENTEAFF

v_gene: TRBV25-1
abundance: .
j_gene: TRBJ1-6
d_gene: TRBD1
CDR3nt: TGTGCCAGCAGCCAGGGGGGGAATTCACCCCTCCACTTT
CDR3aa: CASSQGGNSPLHF

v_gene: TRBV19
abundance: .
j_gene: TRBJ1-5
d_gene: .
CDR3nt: TGTGCCAGTAGTCGTCGACGTTTTTGGGAGAATCAGCCCCAGCATTTT
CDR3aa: CASSRRRFWENQPQHF

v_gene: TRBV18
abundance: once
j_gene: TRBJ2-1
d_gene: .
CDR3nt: TGTGCCAGCTCTCAAAATGAGCAGTTCTTC
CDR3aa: CASSQNEQFF

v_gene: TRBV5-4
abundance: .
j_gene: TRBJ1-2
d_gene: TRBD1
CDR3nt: TGTGCCAGCAGCTTAGACAGGGGCTATGGCTACACCTTC
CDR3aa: CASSLDRGYGYTF

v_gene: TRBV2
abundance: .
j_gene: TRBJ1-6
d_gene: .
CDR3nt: TGTGCCAGCAGTGAAATCTCCTGGAAGATCAATTCACCCCTCCACTTT
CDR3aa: CASSEISWKINSPLHF

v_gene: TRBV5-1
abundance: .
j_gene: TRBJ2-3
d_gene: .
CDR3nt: TGCGCCAGCAGCTCCCTATCTCGGACAGCCACAGATACGCAGTATTTT
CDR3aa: CASSSLSRTATDTQYF

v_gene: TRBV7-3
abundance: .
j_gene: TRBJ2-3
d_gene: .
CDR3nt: TGTGCCAGCAGCCCGAGTGGCGGTCGCACAGATACGCAGTATTTT
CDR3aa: CASSPSGGRTDTQYF

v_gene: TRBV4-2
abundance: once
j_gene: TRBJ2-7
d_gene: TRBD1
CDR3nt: TGTGCCAGCAGCCAAGCCGGGACAGGGATCGACGAGCAGTACTTC
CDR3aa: CASSQAGTGIDEQYF

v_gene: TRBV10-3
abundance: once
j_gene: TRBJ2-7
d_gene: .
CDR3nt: TGTGCCATCAGATCCGACGGCTACGAGCAGTACTTC
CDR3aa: CAIRSDGYEQYF

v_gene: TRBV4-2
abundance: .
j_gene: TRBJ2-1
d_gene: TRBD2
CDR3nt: TGTGCCAGCAGCCAAGTTCCCCCTAGCGGGGGGCGGGGTGAGCAGTTCTTC
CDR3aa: CASSQVPPSGGRGEQFF

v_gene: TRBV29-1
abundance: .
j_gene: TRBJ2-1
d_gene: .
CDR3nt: TGCAGCGTTGTCGGGGCTACTGAGCACGGGCATGAGCAGTTCTTC
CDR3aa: CSVVGATEHGHEQFF

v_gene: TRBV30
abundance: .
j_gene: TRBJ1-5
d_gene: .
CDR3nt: TGTGCCTGGAGTCGGAACAGAAATCAGCCCCAGCATTTT
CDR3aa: CAWSRNRNQPQHF

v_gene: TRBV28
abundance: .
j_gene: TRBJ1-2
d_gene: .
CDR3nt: TGTGCCAGCAGTTTAGCTGGGGGATTTAACTATGGCTACACCTTC
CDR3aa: CASSLAGGFNYGYTF

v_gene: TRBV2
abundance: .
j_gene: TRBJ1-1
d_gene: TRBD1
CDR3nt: TGTGCCAGCAGTGGGGACAGGTACACTGAAGCTTTCTTT
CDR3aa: CASSGDRYTEAFF

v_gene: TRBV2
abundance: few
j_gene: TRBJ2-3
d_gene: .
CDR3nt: TGTGCCAGCAGAAGGCCATCTGGCACAGATACGCAGTATTTT
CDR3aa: CASRRPSGTDTQYF

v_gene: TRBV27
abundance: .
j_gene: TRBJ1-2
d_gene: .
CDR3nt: TGTGCCAGCAGTCCACCGACAGGTTTCGGCTACACCTTC
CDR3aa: CASSPPTGFGYTF

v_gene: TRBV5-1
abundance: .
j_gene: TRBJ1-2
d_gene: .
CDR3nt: TGCGCCAGCAGCTTGACAAGGGAGATGGGCTACACCTTC
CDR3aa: CASSLTREMGYTF

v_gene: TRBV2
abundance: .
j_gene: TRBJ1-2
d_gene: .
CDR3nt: TGTGCCAGCAATTTTGGGGGAAGTGGCTACACCTTC
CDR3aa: CASNFGGSGYTF

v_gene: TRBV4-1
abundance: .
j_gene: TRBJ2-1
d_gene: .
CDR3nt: TGCGCCAGCAGCCAAGATCCCCGCCCTGAGCAGTTCTTC
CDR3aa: CASSQDPRPEQFF

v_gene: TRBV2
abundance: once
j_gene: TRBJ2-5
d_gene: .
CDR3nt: TGTGCCAGCGCTGAATCCAAGACCCAGTACTTC
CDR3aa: CASAESKTQYF

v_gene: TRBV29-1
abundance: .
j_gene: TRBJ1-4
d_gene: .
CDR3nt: TGCAGCGTGTATGGGGGCGGTGAAAAACTGTTTTTT
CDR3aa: CSVYGGGEKLFF

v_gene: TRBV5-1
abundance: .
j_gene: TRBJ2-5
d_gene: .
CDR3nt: TGCGCCAGCAGCGTCCAAGAGACCCAGTACTTC
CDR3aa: CASSVQETQYF

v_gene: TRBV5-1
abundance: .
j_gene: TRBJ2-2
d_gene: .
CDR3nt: TGCGCCAGCAGCTTGGGGCAGTCGAACACCGGGGAGCTGTTTTTT
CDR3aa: CASSLGQSNTGELFF

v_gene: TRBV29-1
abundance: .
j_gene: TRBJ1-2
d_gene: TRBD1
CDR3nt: TGCAGCGTTAAACGGGACAGTTCTAACTATGGCTACACCTTC
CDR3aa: CSVKRDSSNYGYTF

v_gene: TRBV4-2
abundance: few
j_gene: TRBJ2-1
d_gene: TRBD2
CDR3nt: TGTGCCAGCAGCCAAGGTATTGTGGGGGGGAATGAGCAGTTCTTC
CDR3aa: CASSQGIVGGNEQFF

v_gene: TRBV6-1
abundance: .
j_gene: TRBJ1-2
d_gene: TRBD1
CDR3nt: TGTGCCAGCAGAACGGGACAGGGTAGCATTGGCTACACCTTC
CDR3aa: CASRTGQGSIGYTF

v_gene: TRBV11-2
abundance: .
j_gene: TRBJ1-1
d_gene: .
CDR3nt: TGTGCCAGCAGCAGAGGGAACACTGAAGCTTTCTTT
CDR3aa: CASSRGNTEAFF

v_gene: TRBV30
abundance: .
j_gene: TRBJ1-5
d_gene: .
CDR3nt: TGTGCCTGGAGTGGAGGGAGATTTGGCAATCAGCCCCAGCATTTT
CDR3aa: CAWSGGRFGNQPQHF

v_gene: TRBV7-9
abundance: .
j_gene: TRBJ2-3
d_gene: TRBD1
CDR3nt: TGTGCCAGCAGCTTGAACAGGGGGAGAGATACGCAGTATTTT
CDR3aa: CASSLNRGRDTQYF

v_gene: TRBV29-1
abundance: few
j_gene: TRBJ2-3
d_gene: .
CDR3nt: TGCAGCGTTAATACAGGGCCAGATACGCAGTATTTT
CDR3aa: CSVNTGPDTQYF

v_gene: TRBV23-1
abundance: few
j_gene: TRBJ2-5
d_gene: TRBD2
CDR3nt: TGCGCCAGCAGTCAGAATCGGTGCGGGGGGGAAGAGACCCAGTACTTC
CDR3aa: CASSQNRCGGEETQYF

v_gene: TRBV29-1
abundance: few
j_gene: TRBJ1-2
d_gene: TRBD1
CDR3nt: TGCAGCGTTAAAAGACAGGGTCTTAACTATGGCTACACCTTC
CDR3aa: CSVKRQGLNYGYTF

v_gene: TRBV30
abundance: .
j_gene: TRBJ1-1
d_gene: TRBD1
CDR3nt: TGTGCCTGGAGTGTGGGCGGACAGGGTGGCCGTGCTGAAGCTTTCTTT
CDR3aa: CAWSVGGQGGRAEAFF

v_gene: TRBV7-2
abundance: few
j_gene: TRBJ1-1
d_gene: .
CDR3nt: TGTGCCAGCGGAGTACAGGACACTGAAGCTTTCTTT
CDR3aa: CASGVQDTEAFF

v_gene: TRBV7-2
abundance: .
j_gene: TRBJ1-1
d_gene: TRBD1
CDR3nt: TGTGCCAGCAGCGCCGGGACAGGGGACTTTGGAGCTTTCTTT
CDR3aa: CASSAGTGDFGAFF